This T cell receptor beta chain was retrieved from a study of T cell repertoires in cytomegalovirus infection. Looking at the study overall: In the study, CMV epitopes included recently identified HLA-C-restricted and well-studied HLA-B-restricted ones. An indication of both CMV infection and matching HLA type came from public TCR beta signatures.

As for this clonotype: Its target is unknown.

Points from the study as a whole: Carriage of CMV together with the relevant HLA was identifiable through cumulative public TCR beta family frequency. CMV-specific TCR beta clonotypes restricted by HLA-C dominated the ex vivo response.

TCRdb reprocessed the reads with MiXCR, giving one entry per CDR3 protein. The profile covers a few hundred thousand distinct CDR3 sequences, with roughly 42% appearing a single time and around two fifths taken by the ten largest. Trimming took off 0 bases at V and 9 bases at J, with 11 bases between the two ends. Germline lookup yields CDR1 SGHTA and CDR2 FQGNSA. CDR3 size: 13 residues. This sample comprised cultured PBMCs, obtained from culture after CMV antigen stimulation. The chain has TRBV7-2 and TRBJ2-5, with D perhaps matching TRBD2 (5 bases). The sequence was collected from a human donor in good health (CMV status not recorded). Some clones in this sample may be carry-over from other donors' samples. DNA of the CDR3: TGTGCCAGCAGCTTAGCGGCGGGTCAACCCCAGTACTTC. The encoded protein is CASSLAAGQPQYF.